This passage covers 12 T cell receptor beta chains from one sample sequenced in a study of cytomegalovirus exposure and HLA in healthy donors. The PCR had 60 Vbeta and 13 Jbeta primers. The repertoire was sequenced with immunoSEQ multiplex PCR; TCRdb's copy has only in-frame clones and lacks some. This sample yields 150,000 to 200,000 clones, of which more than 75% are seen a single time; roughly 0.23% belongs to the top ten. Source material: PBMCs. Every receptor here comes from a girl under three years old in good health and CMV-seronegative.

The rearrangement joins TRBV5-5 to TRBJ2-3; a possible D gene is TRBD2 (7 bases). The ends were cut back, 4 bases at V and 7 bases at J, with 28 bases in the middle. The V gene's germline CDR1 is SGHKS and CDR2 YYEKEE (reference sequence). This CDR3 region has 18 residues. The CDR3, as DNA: TGTGCCAGCAGCCCAATTTTGGGGGGGCGCCCCGGTTGGTATACGCAGTATTTT. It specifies CASSPILGGRPGWYTQYF.

The CDR3 region has the DNA TGTGCCAGCAGTGAAGTAGCTGAGGGGGTGCGGGAGCTGTTTTTT. Translation: CASSEVAEGVRELFF. This chain uses TRBV6-1 with TRBJ2-2; TRBD1 is a possible D gene (6 bases). CDR1 is MNHNS, CDR2 SASEGT, per germline. Trimming shortened V by 1 base and J by 9 bases, and 15 bases separated the two germline ends. The CDR3 has 15 amino acids.

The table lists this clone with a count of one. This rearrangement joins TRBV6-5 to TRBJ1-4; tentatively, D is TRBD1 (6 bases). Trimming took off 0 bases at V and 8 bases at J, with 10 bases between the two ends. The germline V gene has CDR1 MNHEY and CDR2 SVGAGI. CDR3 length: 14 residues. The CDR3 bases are TGTGCCAGCAGTTACTCGGGGGCTACCGAAAAACTGTTTTTT. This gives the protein CASSYSGATEKLFF.

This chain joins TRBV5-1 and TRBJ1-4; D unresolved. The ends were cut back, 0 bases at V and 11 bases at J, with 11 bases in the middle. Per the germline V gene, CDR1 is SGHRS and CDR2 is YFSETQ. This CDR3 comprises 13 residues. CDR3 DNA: TGCGCCAGCAGCTTGGCGCAGTTTGATAAACTGTTTTTT. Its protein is CASSLAQFDKLFF.

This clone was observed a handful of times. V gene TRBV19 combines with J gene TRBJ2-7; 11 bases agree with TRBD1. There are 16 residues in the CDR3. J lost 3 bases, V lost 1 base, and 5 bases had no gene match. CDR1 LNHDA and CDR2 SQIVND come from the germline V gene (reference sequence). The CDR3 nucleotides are TGTGCCAGTAGTATAGGCCGGGACAGGGGGAACTACGAGCAGTACTTC. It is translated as CASSIGRDRGNYEQYF. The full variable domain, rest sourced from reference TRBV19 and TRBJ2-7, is DGGITQSPKYLFRKEGQNVTLSCEQNLNHDAMYWYRQDPGQGLRLIYYSQIVNDFQKGDIAEGYSVSREKKESFPLTVTSAQKNPTAFYLCASSIGRDRGNYEQYFGPGTRLTVT.

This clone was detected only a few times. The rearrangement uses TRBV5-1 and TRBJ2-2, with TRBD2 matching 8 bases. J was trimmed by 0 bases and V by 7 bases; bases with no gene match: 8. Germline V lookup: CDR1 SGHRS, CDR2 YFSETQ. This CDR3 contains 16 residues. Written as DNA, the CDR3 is TGCGCCAGCGTGTCCTTAGCGGGGACGAACACCGGGGAGCTGTTTTTT. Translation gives CASVSLAGTNTGELFF.

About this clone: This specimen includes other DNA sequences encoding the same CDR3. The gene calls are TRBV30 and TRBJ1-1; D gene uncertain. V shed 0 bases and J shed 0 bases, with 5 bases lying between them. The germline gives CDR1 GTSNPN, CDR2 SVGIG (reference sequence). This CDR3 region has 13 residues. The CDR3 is CAWSVLLNTEAFF. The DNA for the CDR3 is TGTGCCTGGAGTGTACTGTTGAACACTGAAGCTTTCTTT.

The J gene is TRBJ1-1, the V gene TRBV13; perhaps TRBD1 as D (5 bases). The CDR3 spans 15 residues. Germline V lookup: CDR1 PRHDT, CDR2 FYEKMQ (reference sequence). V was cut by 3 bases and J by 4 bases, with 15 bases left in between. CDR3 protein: CASSFRAGRATEAFF. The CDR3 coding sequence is TGTGCCAGCAGCTTTAGGGCAGGGAGGGCCACTGAAGCTTTCTTT.

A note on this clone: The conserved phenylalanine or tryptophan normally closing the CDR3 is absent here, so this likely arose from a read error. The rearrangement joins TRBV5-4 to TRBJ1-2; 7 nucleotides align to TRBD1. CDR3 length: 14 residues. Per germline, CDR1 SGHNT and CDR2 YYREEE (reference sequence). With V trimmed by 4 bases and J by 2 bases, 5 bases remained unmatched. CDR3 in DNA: TGTGCCAGCAGCCAAAGGGACAGCAACTATGGCTACACCCTC. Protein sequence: CASSQRDSNYGYTL.

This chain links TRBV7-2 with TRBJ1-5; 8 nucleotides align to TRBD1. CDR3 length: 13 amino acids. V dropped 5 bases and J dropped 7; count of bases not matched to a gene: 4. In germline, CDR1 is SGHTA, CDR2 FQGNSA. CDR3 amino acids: CASSRQGRQPQHF. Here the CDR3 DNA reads TGTGCCAGCAGCCGACAGGGGCGGCAGCCCCAGCATTTT.

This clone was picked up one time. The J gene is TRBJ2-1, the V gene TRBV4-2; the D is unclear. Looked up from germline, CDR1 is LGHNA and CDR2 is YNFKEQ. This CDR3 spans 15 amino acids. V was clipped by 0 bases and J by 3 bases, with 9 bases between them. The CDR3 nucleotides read TGTGCCAGCAGCCAAGATCGGGTAGACTACAATGAGCAGTTCTTC. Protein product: CASSQDRVDYNEQFF.

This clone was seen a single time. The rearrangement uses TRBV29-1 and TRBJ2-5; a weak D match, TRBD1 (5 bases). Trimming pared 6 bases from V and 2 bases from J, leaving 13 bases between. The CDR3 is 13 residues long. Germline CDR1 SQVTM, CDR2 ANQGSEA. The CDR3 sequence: CSVLRQLQETQYF. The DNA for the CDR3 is TGCAGCGTCCTTAGACAGCTACAAGAGACCCAGTACTTC.